Reported below is one T cell receptor (beta chain). In this sample, this clone turned up a few times. Its antigen target is currently unknown. Base qualities are not at hand, and no much larger clone is one base apart. The data stem from a study of cytomegalovirus exposure and HLA in healthy donors (dated by TCRdb to about 2017). Study-level background: According to an earlier analysis of 550 to 700 of the donors, about 170 million T cells yielded some 110 million unique TCR beta sequences and 276 Gb of sequence data. Approximately 330 gigabases of sequencing data and around 80 million unique TCR sequences made up an early release that covered about 640 HLA-typed donors. The genetic ancestry cluster associated with self-reported Caucasian donors included 65% to 90% of the roughly 400 genotyped donors. To predict cytomegalovirus infection status, the study brought together high-throughput TCR immunosequencing, statistical association of individual TCRs with disease status, and machine learning. Four to six DR-DQ haplotypes were handled as single units for association and clustering because linkage in the cohort was strong. In a later genetic analysis, genome-wide SNP genotypes for about 55% of the roughly 700 donors were used, and that subset was treated as a discovery cohort. Rather than using new phenotypic data, the later analysis identified candidate immune exposures from TCR beta sequences and from how often those sequences occurred across donors. The T cell repertoires of 550 to 850 subjects were profiled by immunosequencing and related to cytomegalovirus serostatus. An earlier analysis of 587 of the donors used high-throughput TCR beta sequencing to judge whether each TCR beta V gene segment behaved as functional or pseudogenic. Alongside the repertoire data, information on donor age, sex, ethnicity and CMV serostatus was compiled. Along with the approximately 650-subject first cohort, a separate validation cohort of around 110 different subjects was used. Every discovery cohort repertoire had been produced on one sequencing platform. Typing coverage varied by locus: roughly 629-640 donors for A, B, C, DRB1 and DQB1; 500 to 550 for DQA1; some 610 for DPA1; under 490 for DPB1. A later analysis re-analyzed previously published TCR beta repertoires from 600 to 850 donors and added high-resolution HLA genotyping to study TCR occurrence patterns. The study aimed to test whether signatures of past pathogen exposure could be identified by cataloging public T cell receptors. Across roughly 420 genotyped donors of the cohort, an average of about 250,000 unique TCR beta nucleotide sequences per donor were sequenced, and roughly 17% of those sequences were non-productive. Class I and class II HLA loci were covered by the typing at four-digit resolution.

Library generation was performed with the immunoSEQ multiplex PCR assay. A mixture of 60 forward primers for TCR Vbeta segments and 13 reverse primers for TCR Jbeta segments was used in the multiplex PCR. The CDR3 region of rearranged TCR beta genes was amplified from genomic DNA with a multiplex PCR assay. The amplified TCR beta libraries were sequenced on the Illumina HiSeq System as 87-base-pair reads. Regarding the original processing steps: A later analysis counted some 80 million unique TCR beta chains across the 666 repertoires, and some 11 million of these chains were shared by at least two donors. A nearest-neighbor algorithm error-corrected the raw reads and collapsed the reads into unique sequences, merging closely related sequences to remove PCR and sequencing errors. V, D and J gene segments were assigned by aligning CDR3 sequences to IMGT reference sequences. Each retained sequence needed at least a six-nucleotide match to both a V gene segment and a J gene segment. Rearrangements were classified as productive when the CDR3 lacked stop codons and remained in frame with V and J, and all other rearrangements were classified as non-productive. CDR3 was defined by IMGT convention, running from the second conserved V-encoded cysteine to the conserved J-encoded phenylalanine. In an earlier analysis of approximately 590 of the donors, sequences lacking an unambiguous match to a single V gene segment were excluded. An earlier analysis of a few hundred of the donors classified V segments as functional when productive rearrangements were above 56.7% and as segregating when the standard deviation between donors was above 5%. A statistical classification framework was developed to diagnose cytomegalovirus status using the catalog of TCR beta chain sequences. In a later analysis, V and J genes were assigned by comparing TCR nucleotide sequences against IMGT/GENE-DB human TR gene sequences. A later analysis assigned CDR3 sequences and most-parsimonious VDJ recombination scenarios with the TCRdist pipeline. A later analysis defined each TCR beta chain by its CDR3 amino acid sequence plus V-gene family, and excluded reads lacking a unique V-gene family. As a way to deal with suspected cross-contamination and a sequencing artifact, a later analysis dropped roughly 600 nucleotide sequences that were highly shared and had low generation probability. For each public chain, a later analysis derived a clonal expansion index from normalized ranks of inferred template counts within each repertoire. A later analysis computed generation probabilities with a VDJ recombination model fitted to out-of-frame rearrangements, and checked the results against IGoR. A later analysis scored TCR-TCR, TCR-HLA and TCR-CMV co-occurrence with hypergeometric tests, applying a repertoire-size bias correction to TCR pairs. In a later analysis, false discovery rates were estimated by permuting HLA or CMV assignments 20 times. In a later analysis, co-occurring TCRs were grouped with DBSCAN, and TCRdist sequence similarity was added when clustering was performed within HLA-allele-positive subsets. Co-occurrence clustering excluded repertoires with fewer than 30,000 or more than 120,000 public chains, plus five with anomalous nucleotide sharing. Here the immuneACCESS table is served through TCRdb, limited to in-frame sequences with V and J called. Missing clones are a known gap in these copies; in checked studies unresolved V genes cover under half, and the rest lacks a known reason. The D gene and trimming were derived from the DNA, and the V and J assignments and clone size from that table. For this sample the table gives some 130,000 clones, of which roughly 79% were detected only once. Roughly 1.5% of the sample rests with the top ten.

Based on the germline V gene (reference sequence), the CDR1 and CDR2 sequences are SEHNR and FQNEAQ. V has 2 bases trimmed and J has 6 bases trimmed; junction bases matching no gene number 4. CDR3 length: 14 amino acids, cysteine to phenylalanine. Here the CDR3 DNA is all that survives: 42 bases in frame from base 1. On the study overall, not on this receptor specifically: A further reported finding was that TCR beta sequences accurately predicted the HLA-A and HLA-B alleles for most subjects in the first cohort. Correlated functional status among segregating V segments might be attributable to linkage disequilibrium, but an unknown experimental factor could not be ruled out. While some public TCRs were present in many individuals, most TCR sequences turned up only very rarely across donors. According to a later genetic analysis, donors in an Asian-associated ancestry cluster had fewer N-insertions in productive TCRs than the approximately 700-donor mean. Some IMGT-functional V segments, including TRBV6-2 and TRBV6-3, could not be told apart with the 87-base-pair reads, so those segments were excluded. Because some donors lacked HLA typing at each locus, the association tests relied only on the typed subset. It was suggested by the authors that the approach could potentially be generalized to other disease states and immunological phenotypes. In a later analysis, HLA-associated TCR beta chains were found to be more clonally expanded and to have lower generation probabilities than equally common non-associated chains. In a later analysis, about 17,000 TCR beta sequences were associated with specific HLA alleles at a false discovery rate of 0.05. A cluster of highly shared sequence variants was judged likely to be a technical artifact of the sequencing pipeline. In both the original and validation cohorts, the classifier was reported to diagnose cytomegalovirus status with high specificity and sensitivity. In this cohort, only TCR beta chains were sequenced, and detectable features were limited by the absence of alpha or paired-chain data. Several of the top co-occurrence clusters appeared to be linked to parvovirus B19, influenza, CMV and Epstein-Barr virus, according to a later analysis. A later genetic analysis associated a missense DCLRE1C variant with V-gene and J-gene trimming of TCR beta chains, and an independent cohort replicated the association. Three of the identified cytomegalovirus-associated TCR beta chains were confirmed in vitro to be specific for cytomegalovirus antigens. According to a later analysis, most CMV-associated TCR beta chains appeared to be HLA-restricted, and the HLA associations seemed to be driven largely by CMV exposure. The earlier analysis of approximately 560 of the donors excluded approximately 17 rarely observed V segments, including chromosome 9 orphons, because counts were too low. When HLA alleles, especially DR and DQ, strongly co-occurred, attributing TCR associations to individual alleles was difficult. Immune exposure information for the cohort was limited to CMV serostatus. In an earlier analysis of some 640 of the donors, most TCR beta V segments were observed in productive rearrangements about 87% or about 30% of the time, broadly matching IMGT annotations. According to a later analysis, TCR association rates differed among HLA loci, with DRB1 alleles showing the most associated TCRs and HLA-C alleles showing the fewest. Roughly uniform sequencing depth across donors was assumed in presence/absence analyses, although this assumption may not hold. The study gave a list of 150 to 200 TCR beta chains associated with cytomegalovirus.

The cohort comprised some 680 healthy bone marrow donors. At the time of sampling, all cohort members were nominally healthy, though unrecorded immune exposures were likely present. The donor was CMV seronegative and belonged to the group of approximately 320 seronegative cohort members. Each donor provided a peripheral blood sample, and peripheral blood mononuclear cells were used for TCR beta sequencing. Genomic DNA extraction from the blood cell samples was performed with the Qiagen DNeasy Blood Extraction Kit. Specimen: PBMCs. The sequence was collected from a woman aged 18-29 years in good health and CMV-seronegative. The rearrangement combines TRBV7-9 with TRBJ1-5; 7 bases in between match TRBD1. At the DNA level, the sequence is TGTGCCAGCAGCTTAAAGGGGGCAAGTCAGCCCCAGCATTTT. Its amino acids are CASSLKGASQPQHF. When the CDR3 is completed using the reference TRBV7-9 and TRBJ1-5 genes on either side, the full variable domain is DTGVSQNPRHKITKRGQNVTFRCDPISEHNRLYWYRQTLGQGPEFLTYFQNEAQLEKSRLLSDRFSAERPKGSFSTLEIQRTEQGDSAMYLCASSLKGASQPQHFGDGTRLSIL.